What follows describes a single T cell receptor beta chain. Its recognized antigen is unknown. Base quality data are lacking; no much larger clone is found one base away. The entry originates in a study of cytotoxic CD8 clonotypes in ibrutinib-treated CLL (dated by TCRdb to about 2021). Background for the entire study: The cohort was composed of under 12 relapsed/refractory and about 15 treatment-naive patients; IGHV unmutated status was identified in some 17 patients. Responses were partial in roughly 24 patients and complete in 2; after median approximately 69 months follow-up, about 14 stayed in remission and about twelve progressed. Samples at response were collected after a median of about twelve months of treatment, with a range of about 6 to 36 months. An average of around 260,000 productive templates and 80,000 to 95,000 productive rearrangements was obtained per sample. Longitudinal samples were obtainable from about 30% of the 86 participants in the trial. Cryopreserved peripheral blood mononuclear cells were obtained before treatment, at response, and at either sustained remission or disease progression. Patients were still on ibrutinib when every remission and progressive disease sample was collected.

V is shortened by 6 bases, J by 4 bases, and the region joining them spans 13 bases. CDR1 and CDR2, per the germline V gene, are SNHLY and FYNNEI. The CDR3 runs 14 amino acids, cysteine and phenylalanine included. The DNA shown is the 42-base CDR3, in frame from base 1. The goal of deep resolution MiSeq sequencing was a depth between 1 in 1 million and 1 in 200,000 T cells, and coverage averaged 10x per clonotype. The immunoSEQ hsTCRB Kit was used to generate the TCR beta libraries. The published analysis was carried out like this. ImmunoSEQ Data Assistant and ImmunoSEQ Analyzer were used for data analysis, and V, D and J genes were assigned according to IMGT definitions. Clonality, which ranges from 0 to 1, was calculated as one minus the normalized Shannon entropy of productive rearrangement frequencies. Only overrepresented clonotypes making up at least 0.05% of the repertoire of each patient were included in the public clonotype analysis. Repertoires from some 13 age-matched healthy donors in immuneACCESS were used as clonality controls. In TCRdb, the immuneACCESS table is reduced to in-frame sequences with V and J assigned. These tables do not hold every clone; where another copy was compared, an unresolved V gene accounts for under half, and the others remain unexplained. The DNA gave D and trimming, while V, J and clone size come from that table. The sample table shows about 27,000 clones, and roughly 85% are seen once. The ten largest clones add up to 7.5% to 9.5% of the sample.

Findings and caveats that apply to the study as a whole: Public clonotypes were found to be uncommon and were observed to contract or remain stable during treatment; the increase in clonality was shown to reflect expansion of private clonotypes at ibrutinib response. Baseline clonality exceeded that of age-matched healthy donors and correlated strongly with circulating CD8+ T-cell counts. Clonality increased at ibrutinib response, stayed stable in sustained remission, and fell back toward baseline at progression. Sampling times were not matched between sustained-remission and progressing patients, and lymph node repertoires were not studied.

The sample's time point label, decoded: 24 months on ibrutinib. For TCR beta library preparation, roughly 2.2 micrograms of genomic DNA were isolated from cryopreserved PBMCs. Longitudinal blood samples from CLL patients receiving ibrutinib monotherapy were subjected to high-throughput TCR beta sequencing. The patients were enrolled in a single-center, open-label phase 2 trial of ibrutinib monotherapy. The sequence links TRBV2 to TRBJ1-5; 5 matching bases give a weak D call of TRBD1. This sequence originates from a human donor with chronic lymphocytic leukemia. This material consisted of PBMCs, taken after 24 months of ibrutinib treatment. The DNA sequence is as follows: TGTGCCAGCAGACCAACGGGGACGAATCAGCCCCAGCATTTT. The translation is CASRPTGTNQPQHF.